This T cell receptor beta chain was recorded in a study of T cells after yellow fever vaccination. UMIs and a universal primer site were added when TCR cDNA was made by 5'RACE template switching. MiXCR, run by TCRdb on the 5' RACE reads, gives a single entry per CDR3 protein. The sample lists 300,000 to 350,000 distinct CDR3 sequences, 3% to 4.5% occurring once. Study-wide results and limits: Primary-vaccination clones mostly resurfaced post-booster (96% CD4, 85% to 90% CD8). The appearance of a small share of clonotypes in both CD4 and CD8 compartments was observed. Faster peaking, at day 5 versus 15, marked a secondary response that was weaker.

A few counts support this clonotype. Antigen unknown. CDR3 length: 15 amino acids. Germline loops: CDR1 SGHRS, CDR2 YFSETQ. Trimming took off 2 bases at V and 3 bases at J, with 13 bases between the two ends. This specimen was PBMCs, taken 5 days after the yellow fever booster vaccination. The chain uses TRBV5-1 and TRBJ2-3; maybe TRBD1 (6 bases). The origin of this receptor is a young man who received the YFV17D yellow fever vaccine. CDR3 sequence reads: CASSFRYRETDTQYF. The CDR3 nucleotides are TGCGCCAGCAGCTTCCGATACAGGGAAACAGATACGCAGTATTTT.